The 17 T cell receptor beta chains reported below all come from one sample, sequenced in a study of cytotoxic CD8 clonotypes in ibrutinib-treated CLL. Profiling relied on immunoSEQ multiplex PCR, and the TCRdb table lists in-frame clones only, not all of them. Among some 160,000 clones, approximately 77% were seen once, and the ten largest hold roughly 2%. Sequences were derived from PBMCs, sampled after 12 months of ibrutinib treatment. These receptor sequences come from a human donor with chronic lymphocytic leukemia.

This clone was seen more than once but under ten times. The gene calls are TRBV2 and TRBJ1-1; possible D gene TRBD1, 5 bases. Germline V gene data show CDR1 as SNHLY and CDR2 as FYNNEI. Between the trimmed V and J ends, which lost 8 bases and 4 bases, there was a span of 14 bases. This CDR3 comprises 13 residues. CDR3 in amino acids: CASGQGKVTEAFF. The CDR3 nucleotides read TGTGCCAGCGGGCAGGGAAAGGTCACTGAAGCTTTCTTT.

The chain combines TRBV19 with TRBJ1-2; D is possibly TRBD1 (6 bases). V lost 2 bases, J lost 4 bases, and 11 bases lay in between. Per germline, CDR1 LNHDA and CDR2 SQIVND (reference sequence). This CDR3 has 14 residues. CDR3 sequence reads: CASSITRGRYGYTF. CDR3 bases: TGTGCCAGTAGTATAACACGGGGGCGCTATGGCTACACCTTC. Using reference TRBV19 and TRBJ1-2 for the parts outside the CDR3, the full variable domain is DGGITQSPKYLFRKEGQNVTLSCEQNLNHDAMYWYRQDPGQGLRLIYYSQIVNDFQKGDIAEGYSVSREKKESFPLTVTSAQKNPTAFYLCASSITRGRYGYTFGSGTRLTVV.

CDR3 sequence reads: CARETIPLGEQYF. The CDR3 DNA is TGTGCCAGAGAGACTATACCCCTGGGGGAGCAGTACTTC. The rearrangement links TRBV2 to TRBJ2-7, with a weak D call TRBD2 (5 bases). Between the trimmed V and J ends, which lost 9 bases and 7 bases, there was a span of 19 bases. Germline assignment: CDR1 SNHLY and CDR2 FYNNEI. The CDR3 extends over 13 amino acids.

The chain has TRBV4-2 and TRBJ1-5; tentative D call: TRBD1 (6 bases). Trimming stripped 0 bases from V and 6 bases from J, with 9 bases between. Germline V gene lookup returns CDR1 LGHNA and CDR2 YNFKEQ. The CDR3 loop spans 14 amino acids. CDR3 sequence reads: CASSQDQGPQPQHF. DNA of the CDR3: TGTGCCAGCAGCCAAGATCAGGGGCCTCAGCCCCAGCATTTT.

The sample holds a few counts of this clone. The chain recombines TRBV30 with TRBJ2-7, with 11 bases lining up with TRBD1. The CDR3 runs 14 residues. V lost 1 base to trimming and J lost 5 bases; unmatched junction nucleotides: 4. The germline gives CDR1 GTSNPN, CDR2 SVGIG (reference sequence). CDR3 nucleotide sequence: TGTGCCTGGAGTGCCGGACAGGGGGCCAACGAGCAGTACTTC. This sequence encodes CAWSAGQGANEQYF.

This chain joins TRBV28 and TRBJ1-4; D may be TRBD1 (6 bases). The CDR3 is 14 amino acids. Trimming took 6 bases from V and 5 from J, leaving 13 bases between them. Germline-derived CDR1 and CDR2 are MDHEN and SYDVKM. The CDR3 DNA sequence: TGTGCCAGCAGCTATGACAGGAGGAATGAAAAACTGTTTTTT. Its protein product is CASSYDRRNEKLFF. The full variable domain, in which reference TRBV28 and TRBJ1-4 provide the parts outside the CDR3, is DVKVTQSSRYLVKRTGEKVFLECVQDMDHENMFWYRQDPGLGLRLIYFSYDVKMKEKGDIPEGYSVSREKKERFSLILESASTNQTSMYLCASSYDRRNEKLFFGSGTQLSVL.

This clone was recorded a few times. The rearrangement joins TRBV11-3 to TRBJ1-1; 8 nucleotides match TRBD1. Germline-derived CDR1 and CDR2 are SGHNT and YENEEA. With V trimmed by 5 bases and J by 4 bases, 3 bases remained unmatched. The CDR3 has 13 amino acids. Written as DNA, the CDR3 is TGTGCCAGCAGCCCACAGGGGGGCACTGAAGCTTTCTTT. This gives the protein CASSPQGGTEAFF.

The V call is TRBV5-4, the J call TRBJ1-2; perhaps TRBD1 as D (5 bases). This CDR3 has 16 residues. Germline loops: CDR1 SGHNT, CDR2 YYREEE (reference sequence). V was shortened by 0 bases and J by 2 bases, with 14 bases between the two germline ends. The CDR3 sequence is CASSLAPSTDNYGYTF. CDR3 DNA sequence: TGTGCCAGCAGCTTGGCCCCTTCGACAGACAACTATGGCTACACCTTC.

V usage is TRBV11-2 and J usage is TRBJ2-7; 7 bases align to TRBD2. The CDR3 extends over 14 amino acids. CDR1 SGHAT and CDR2 FQNNGV come from the germline V gene. The V and J ends lost 6 bases and 3 bases, in that order; junction bases with no gene match: 8. The CDR3, as DNA: TGTGCCAGCAGGCACAGCGGGGACTACTACGAGCAGTACTTC. Its protein product is CASRHSGDYYEQYF. Using reference TRBV11-2 and TRBJ2-7 for the parts outside the CDR3, the full variable domain is EAGVAQSPRYKIIEKRQSVAFWCNPISGHATLYWYQQILGQGPKLLIQFQNNGVVDDSQLPKDRFSAERLKGVDSTLKIQPAKLEDSAVYLCASRHSGDYYEQYFGPGTRLTVT.

This chain joins TRBV19 and TRBJ2-7; 10 bases are a match to TRBD2. V shed 4 bases and J 4 bases; nucleotides not matched to a gene: 7. The length of the CDR3 is 15 residues. CDR1 is LNHDA, CDR2 SQIVND, per germline (reference sequence). The CDR3 DNA reads as TGTGCCAGTAGTACTAGCGGGAGAGAAGGGTACGAGCAGTACTTC. Amino acid sequence: CASSTSGREGYEQYF.

The rearrangement links TRBV30 to TRBJ2-1, with TRBD2 matching over 8 bases. Losses at the gene ends were 6 bases for V and 9 bases for J; bases not matched to a gene: 10. Germline V gives CDR1 GTSNPN, CDR2 SVGIG (reference sequence). CDR3 size: 13 residues. In nucleotides, the CDR3 is TGTGCCTGCTTCGGGCTAGCGGGTCGTGAGCAGTTCTTC. Its translation: CACFGLAGREQFF.

This clone is a singleton in its sample. The chain joins TRBV7-2 to TRBJ2-2; D not resolved. V lost 2 bases and J lost 4, with 8 bases in between. CDR3 size: 14 residues. Germline V gene sequence: CDR1 SGHTA, CDR2 FQGNSA. CDR3 loop: CASSLKSGTGELFF. Here the CDR3 DNA reads TGTGCCAGCAGCTTAAAGTCCGGCACCGGGGAGCTGTTTTTT.

The V call is TRBV20-1, the J call TRBJ2-1; tentatively, D is TRBD2 (5 bases). Germline assignment: CDR1 DFQATT and CDR2 SNEGSKA (reference sequence). This CDR3 contains 11 residues. The ends were cut back, 5 bases at V and 8 bases at J, with 10 bases in the middle. CDR3 nucleotide sequence: TGCAGTGCTCGTGAGGGTTATGAGCAGTTCTTC. Residues: CSAREGYEQFF.

The chain recombines TRBV5-6 with TRBJ1-4; 8 nucleotides agree with TRBD1. After removal of 4 bases from V and 5 bases from J, the junction contained 7 bases not matched to a gene. The germline gives CDR1 SGHDT, CDR2 YYEEEE. There are 15 residues in the CDR3. The DNA of the CDR3 is TGTGCCAGCAGCGGGCAGGGGGCCAACAATGAAAAACTGTTTTTT. It codes for CASSGQGANNEKLFF.

The CDR3 reads CASSLSIGGANEKLFF. The CDR3 DNA reads TGTGCCAGCAGCTTAAGTATCGGGGGAGCTAATGAAAAACTGTTTTTT. The rearrangement uses TRBV7-9 and TRBJ1-4; D is perhaps TRBD1 (5 bases). Germline V gene sequence: CDR1 SEHNR, CDR2 FQNEAQ (reference sequence). The CDR3 spans 16 residues. Trimming took off 2 bases at V and 3 bases at J, with 13 bases between the two ends.

This chain uses TRBV7-8 with TRBJ2-2; D may match TRBD1 or TRBD2 (5 bases each). V was shortened by 6 bases and J by 0 bases, with 14 bases between the two germline ends. The CDR3 covers 16 residues. CDR1 is SGHVS and CDR2 is FQNEAQ in the germline V gene. The chain's CDR3 is CASSTGTASNTGELFF. As DNA, the CDR3 is TGTGCCAGCAGTACCGGGACGGCCTCGAACACCGGGGAGCTGTTTTTT.

This chain links TRBV5-6 with TRBJ2-5, with D possibly TRBD1 on 6 matching bases. Per germline, CDR1 SGHDT and CDR2 YYEEEE. V was pared by 4 bases and J by 5 bases, with 15 bases between. The CDR3 totals 14 residues. The CDR3 loop reads CASSRSGALETQYF. The CDR3, as DNA: TGTGCCAGCAGCCGCTCAGGGGCTCTGGAGACCCAGTACTTC.